Listed here are 2 T cell receptor beta chains from one sample, sequenced in a study of human T cells and chemical hapten exposure. TCRdb reanalysed the RACE reads using MiXCR and keeps one entry per CDR3 protein. This sample has around 260,000 distinct CDR3 sequences, with about 9% found just once. Time point indicated: pre-sensitization, week 0. Stated treatment: therapeutic diphenylcyclopropenone sensitization with weekly scalp DPC. The specimen was whole blood, collected in connection with sensitization to the hapten diphenylcyclopropenone (DPC). The origin of the receptors is a woman aged 40 to 50 with alopecia areata. Some clones in this sample may be carry-over from other donors' samples.

This clonotype was seen many times. The genes are TRBV28 and TRBJ2-7, with TRBD1 matching 9 bases. Per the germline V gene, CDR1 is MDHEN and CDR2 is SYDVKM. The CDR3 runs 13 residues. V trimming: 6 bases; J trimming: 6 bases; junction bases outside the gene matches: 6. The CDR3: CASSLTGGSEQYF. Written as DNA, the CDR3 is TGTGCCAGCAGCTTGACAGGGGGTAGCGAGCAGTACTTC.

This rearrangement joins TRBV20-1 to TRBJ2-7; tentatively, D is TRBD2 (6 bases). V dropped 4 bases and J dropped 5 bases, with 18 bases sitting between them. Germline values: CDR1 DFQATT, CDR2 SNEGSKA (reference sequence). The CDR3 runs to 14 residues. Here the CDR3 DNA reads TGCAGTGCTAACGGGACTCCAGACCCCCACGAGCAGTACTTC. Translation gives CSANGTPDPHEQYF.